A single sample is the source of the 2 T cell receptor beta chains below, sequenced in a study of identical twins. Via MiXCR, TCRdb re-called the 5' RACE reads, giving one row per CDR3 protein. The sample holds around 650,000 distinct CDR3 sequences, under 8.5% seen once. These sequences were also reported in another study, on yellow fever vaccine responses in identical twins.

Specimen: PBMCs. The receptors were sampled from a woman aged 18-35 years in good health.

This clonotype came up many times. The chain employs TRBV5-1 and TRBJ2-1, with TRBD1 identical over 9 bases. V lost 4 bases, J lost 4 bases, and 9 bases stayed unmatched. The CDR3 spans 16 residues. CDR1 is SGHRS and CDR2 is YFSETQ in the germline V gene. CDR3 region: CASSPDTGGMYNEQFF. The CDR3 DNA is TGCGCCAGCAGCCCCGACACAGGGGGCATGTACAATGAGCAGTTCTTC.

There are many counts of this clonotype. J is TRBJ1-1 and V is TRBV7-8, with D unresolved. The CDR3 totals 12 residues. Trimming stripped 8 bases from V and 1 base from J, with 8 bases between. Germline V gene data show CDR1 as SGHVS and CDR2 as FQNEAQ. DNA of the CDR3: TGTGCCAGCCTTGGCGGGAACACTGAAGCTTTCTTT. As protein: CASLGGNTEAFF.